One sample yielded the 29 T cell receptor beta chains listed below, sequenced in a study of identical twins. Each CDR3 protein is one row after TCRdb ran MiXCR on the 5' RACE reads. In the table there are about 480,000 distinct CDR3 sequences, approximately 15% of which are singletons. These data also formed part of another study, on yellow fever vaccine responses in identical twins.

Sequencing was performed on CD4+ T cells sorted from blood. The receptors here all came from a woman younger than 30 in good health.

The sample holds a few counts of this clonotype. V is TRBV20-1 and J is TRBJ2-2; D gene uncertain. The germline gives CDR1 DFQATT, CDR2 SNEGSKA (reference sequence). V lost 6 bases, J lost 3 bases, and 17 bases lay in between. CDR3 length: 15 amino acids. CDR3 amino acids: CSASPSVGYTGELFF. Written as DNA, the CDR3 is TGCAGTGCCAGCCCCTCCGTGGGGTACACCGGGGAGCTGTTTTTT.

In its sample, this clonotype was seen a few times. J is TRBJ2-7 and V is TRBV7-2, with 11 bases aligning to TRBD1. Germline V CDR1 and CDR2: SGHTA, FQGNSA. This CDR3 comprises 12 residues. V shed 4 bases, J shed 11 bases, and the junction held 4 bases outside the gene matches. DNA of the CDR3: TGTGCCAGCAGCTCCGGGACAGGGGGAAAGTACTTC. It specifies CASSSGTGGKYF. The variable domain in full, completed from reference TRBV7-2 and TRBJ2-7, reads GAGVSQSPSNKVTEKGKDVELRCDPISGHTALYWYRQSLGQGLEFLIYFQGNSAPDKSGLPSDRFSAERTGGSVSTLTIQRTQQEDSAVYLCASSSGTGGKYFGPGTRLTVT.

The chain is built from TRBV5-4 and TRBJ2-3; 7 bases match TRBD1. This CDR3 contains 16 residues. Germline V CDR1 and CDR2: SGHNT, YYREEE (reference sequence). The V segment lost 4 bases and the J segment 3 bases; nucleotides outside the gene matches: 11. CDR3 sequence reads: CASSRGQDRSTDTQYF. In nucleotides, the CDR3 is TGTGCCAGCAGCCGAGGACAGGATCGGTCGACAGATACGCAGTATTTT.

The CDR3 DNA reads as TGTGCCAGCAGCACCAGCGTAACCTACGAGCAGTACTTC. Translating gives CASSTSVTYEQYF. The chain combines TRBV28 with TRBJ2-7; D not resolved. The germline V gene encodes CDR1 MDHEN and CDR2 SYDVKM. The CDR3 is made up of 13 amino acids. Trimming cost V 6 bases and J 2 bases, with 11 bases left between them.

A few counts support this clonotype. The gene calls are TRBV7-2 and TRBJ2-7, with D possibly TRBD1 on 5 matching bases. Deletions cut 1 base from V and 3 bases from J, with 13 bases between. Germline values: CDR1 SGHTA, CDR2 FQGNSA. The CDR3 is 15 residues long. For the CDR3, the DNA is TGTGCCAGCAGCTTAGTCAGGGAAATAAACTACGAGCAGTACTTC. This sequence encodes CASSLVREINYEQYF.

This clonotype was detected only a few times. The rearrangement joins TRBV5-1 to TRBJ2-3; possible D gene TRBD1, 5 bases. CDR3 length: 13 residues. With 4 bases removed from V and 6 bases from J, the gap between germline ends came to 12 bases. CDR1 SGHRS and CDR2 YFSETQ come from the germline V gene. CDR3 loop: CASSPGAGDTQYF. The DNA of the CDR3 is TGCGCCAGCAGCCCTGGGGCCGGGGATACGCAGTATTTT. The full variable domain, its missing parts supplied by reference TRBV5-1 and TRBJ2-3, is KAGVTQTPRYLIKTRGQQVTLSCSPISGHRSVSWYQQTPGQGLQFLFEYFSETQRNKGNFPGRFSGRQFSNSRSEMNVSTLELGDSALYLCASSPGAGDTQYFGPGTRLTVL.

V usage is TRBV6-5 and J usage is TRBJ1-5; D gene ambiguous. The germline V gene encodes CDR1 MNHEY and CDR2 SVGAGI. The CDR3 length is 15 residues. V lost 0 bases and J 2 bases, leaving 8 bases between the germline ends. CDR3 sequence reads: CASSYSGDGNQPQHF. The CDR3 DNA follows: TGTGCCAGCAGTTACTCTGGGGATGGCAATCAGCCCCAGCATTTT.

J is TRBJ2-7 and V is TRBV7-2; TRBD2 agrees at 9 bases. The germline gives CDR1 SGHTA, CDR2 FQGNSA. The ends lost 7 bases at V and 2 bases at J; junction bases unmatched: 6. This CDR3 contains 14 residues. CDR3 nucleotide sequence: TGTGCCAGCAATCCGAGCGGGGGGCCCTACGAGCAGTACTTC. Translated, it gives CASNPSGGPYEQYF.

The chain carries TRBV29-1 and TRBJ1-1; D is perhaps TRBD1 (5 bases). The germline V gene encodes CDR1 SQVTM and CDR2 ANQGSEA. The CDR3 has 12 residues. Trimming shortened V by 7 bases and J by 1 base, and 10 bases separated the two germline ends. The CDR3 here is CSGTQANTEAFF. The CDR3 DNA reads as TGCAGCGGAACACAGGCGAACACTGAAGCTTTCTTT.

This clonotype was detected a few times. The chain carries TRBV28 and TRBJ1-1, with TRBD1 identical over 7 bases. The CDR3 extends over 13 amino acids. CDR1 and CDR2 (germline): MDHEN, SYDVKM. V trimming: 8 bases; J trimming: 0 bases; junction bases outside the gene matches: 3. CDR3 protein: CASDRAMNTEAFF. DNA for the CDR3: TGTGCCAGCGACAGGGCCATGAACACTGAAGCTTTCTTT.

This sequence joins TRBV7-9 and TRBJ2-3, with 9 bases matching TRBD2. CDR3 length: 17 amino acids. Unmatched junction bases numbered 12, after V lost 3 bases and J lost 5 bases. Germline CDR1 reads SEHNR; CDR2 reads FQNEAQ (reference sequence). The chain's CDR3 is CASSLALAGTLGDTQYF. CDR3 in DNA: TGTGCCAGCAGCTTGGCGCTAGCGGGAACTCTGGGAGATACGCAGTATTTT.

This clonotype occurred a few times. V usage is TRBV18 and J usage is TRBJ2-4; 8 bases match TRBD1. The CDR3 is 20 residues long. Germline CDR1 and CDR2: KGHSH and LQKENI. After removal of 2 bases from V and 1 base from J, the junction contained 16 bases not matched to a gene. The chain's CDR3 is CASSPAPPDRDLLAKNIQYF. As DNA, the CDR3 is TGTGCCAGCTCACCAGCCCCCCCGGACAGGGATCTGTTGGCCAAAAACATTCAGTACTTC.

V and J are TRBV28 and TRBJ2-1; D assignment may be TRBD1 or TRBD2 (5 bases each). Per the germline V gene, CDR1 is MDHEN and CDR2 is SYDVKM. The CDR3 runs to 14 residues. V was cut by 1 base and J by 4 bases, with 8 bases left in between. CDR3 in DNA: TGTGCCAGCAGTTTATTGGGGGTGTACAATGAGCAGTTCTTC. Translating gives CASSLLGVYNEQFF.

This clonotype was observed a handful of times. Here the CDR3 reads CASSGQGWGLYETQYF. As DNA, the CDR3 is TGTGCCAGCAGCGGACAGGGATGGGGTCTTTATGAGACCCAGTACTTC. The V and J genes are TRBV7-9 and TRBJ2-5, with 8 bases aligning to TRBD1. Trimming removed 5 bases from V and 5 bases from J; junction bases left unmatched: 13. CDR3 length equals 16 residues. Germline CDR1 SEHNR, CDR2 FQNEAQ (reference sequence).

The V call is TRBV10-1, the J call TRBJ2-3; D might be TRBD1 or TRBD2, each matching 5 bases. Germline CDR1 reads WNHNN; CDR2 reads SYGVQD (reference sequence). The CDR3 is 16 residues long. V lost 4 bases, J lost 0 bases, and 14 bases lay in between. Here the CDR3 DNA reads TGCGCCAGCAGTGGAGGGGAACTACTTAGCACAGATACGCAGTATTTT. Amino acid sequence: CASSGGELLSTDTQYF.

The chain joins TRBV20-1 to TRBJ1-2; D not resolved. Germline V CDR1 and CDR2: DFQATT, SNEGSKA (reference sequence). This CDR3 region has 14 residues. The ends were cut back, 1 base at V and 1 base at J, with 10 bases in the middle. The CDR3 DNA reads as TGCAGTGCTAGAGTTCTGGAAGTTAACTATGGCTACACCTTC. Residues: CSARVLEVNYGYTF.

This clonotype has a handful of counts. V and J are TRBV29-1 and TRBJ2-5, with D unresolved. Trimming shortened V by 5 bases and J by 3 bases, and 4 bases separated the two germline ends. The CDR3 length is 10 residues. Per the germline V gene, CDR1 is SQVTM and CDR2 is ANQGSEA. The CDR3 loop is CSVTEETQYF. DNA of the CDR3: TGCAGCGTTACTGAAGAGACCCAGTACTTC.

The J gene is TRBJ2-3, the V gene TRBV11-2; 10 nucleotides align to TRBD2. The CDR3 consists of 17 residues. J gave up 5 bases and V 2 bases, and 10 bases lay outside the gene matches. Germline assignment: CDR1 SGHAT and CDR2 FQNNGV. CDR3 loop: CASSLNRLAGVGDTQYF. The CDR3 DNA reads as TGTGCCAGCAGCTTAAATCGGCTAGCGGGAGTGGGAGATACGCAGTATTTT.

The J gene is TRBJ2-7, the V gene TRBV6-2 or TRBV6-3; D is undetermined. The CDR3 has 13 amino acids. Per germline, CDR1 MNHEY and CDR2 SVGEGT. Trimming shortened V by 2 bases and J by 4 bases, and 9 bases separated the two germline ends. The CDR3 region is CASSYGVRYEQYF. CDR3 DNA sequence: TGTGCCAGCAGTTACGGGGTCCGATACGAGCAGTACTTC.

The chain combines TRBV20-1 with TRBJ2-2; D is ambiguous. Germline CDR1 and CDR2: DFQATT and SNEGSKA (reference sequence). The V and J ends lost 3 bases and 6 bases respectively, with 11 bases between them. The CDR3 loop spans 13 amino acids. CDR3 DNA sequence: TGCAGTGCTAGCCCATTACTCCCCGGGGAGCTGTTTTTT. Amino acid sequence: CSASPLLPGELFF.

In this sample, this clonotype turned up a few times. This chain uses TRBV3-1 with TRBJ2-3; possibly TRBD2 for D (6 bases). V lost 0 bases and J 4 bases, leaving 11 bases between the germline ends. The CDR3 sequence is 15 residues long. CDR1 and CDR2 from the germline V gene are LGHDT and YNNKEL (reference sequence). CDR3 residues: CASSQDASDADTQYF. The CDR3 DNA reads TGTGCCAGCAGCCAAGATGCTAGCGACGCAGATACGCAGTATTTT.

This clonotype has a handful of counts. This rearrangement joins TRBV4-1 to TRBJ2-5; 14 nucleotides line up with TRBD2. The CDR3 length is 17 residues. V shed 3 bases, J shed 2 bases, and the junction held 5 bases outside the gene matches. Germline CDR1 and CDR2: MGHRA and YSYEKL. CDR3 protein: CASSHTGTSGSQETQYF. The CDR3 region has the DNA TGCGCCAGCAGCCATACTGGGACTAGCGGGAGTCAAGAGACCCAGTACTTC.

J is TRBJ2-1 and V is TRBV20-1, with 8 bases fitting TRBD2. Trimming at V came to 1 base and at J to 10 bases, leaving 12 bases not matched to a gene. The germline CDR1 and CDR2 sequences are DFQATT and SNEGSKA (reference sequence). This CDR3 has 15 amino acids. The CDR3 reads CSARGGGLVSVEQFF. In DNA form, the CDR3 reads TGCAGTGCTAGAGGTGGGGGACTAGTGTCAGTGGAGCAGTTCTTC.

This clonotype was recorded a few times. The chain employs TRBV4-2 and TRBJ2-3; D is possibly TRBD1 or TRBD2 (5 bases each). V was shortened by 0 bases and J by 11 bases, with 18 bases between the two germline ends. Germline V gives CDR1 LGHNA, CDR2 YNFKEQ. The CDR3 totals 15 residues. The CDR3 region has the DNA TGTGCCAGCAGCCAAGATGGGGGTGGCAAACCGGGGCAGTATTTT. It codes for CASSQDGGGKPGQYF.

This clonotype was counted only a few times. J is TRBJ2-4 and V is TRBV12-3 or TRBV12-4; D may be TRBD1 (6 bases). Trimming removed 6 bases from V and 2 bases from J, with 17 bases in between. This CDR3 has 16 amino acids. This CDR3 reads CASSLRGDRTKNIQYF. The CDR3, as DNA: TGTGCCAGCAGCCTTAGGGGAGACAGGACCAAAAACATTCAGTACTTC.

This clonotype was picked up a small number of times. The V and J genes are TRBV5-1 and TRBJ2-4, with D possibly matching TRBD2 (6 bases). From germline, CDR1 is SGHRS and CDR2 YFSETQ. V was clipped by 0 bases and J by 7 bases, with 14 bases between them. This CDR3 has 15 amino acids. CDR3 amino acids: CASSLAPGVGNIQYF. CDR3 DNA: TGCGCCAGCAGCTTGGCACCGGGGGTGGGGAACATTCAGTACTTC.

The gene calls are TRBV5-1 and TRBJ2-7; 11 positions agree with TRBD2. The trim removed 3 bases at V and 3 bases at J, leaving 5 bases unmatched. There are 15 residues in the CDR3. Germline CDR1 is SGHRS and CDR2 is YFSETQ. Here the CDR3 reads CASSYLSGGDYEQYF. The CDR3 DNA is TGCGCCAGCAGCTACCTTAGCGGGGGGGACTACGAGCAGTACTTC.

This clonotype turned up a few times. One junction end disagrees with the germline gene, perhaps due to a read error. This chain joins TRBV10-3 and TRBJ1-5; D ambiguous. Germline lookup yields CDR1 ENHRY and CDR2 SYGVKD. The CDR3 is 13 residues long. CDR3 region: CAISELLGQPQHF. The CDR3 region has the DNA TGTGCCATCAGCGAGTTACTCGGTCAGCCCCAGCATTTT.

The genes are TRBV10-3 and TRBJ2-7, with TRBD1 as a possible D gene (6 bases). V gave up 7 bases and J gave up 6 bases, with 19 bases separating them. Germline loops: CDR1 ENHRY, CDR2 SYGVKD. The CDR3 runs 14 residues. CDR3 DNA: TGTGCCATCACCACCCCGGGACAATCAACCGAGCAGTACTTC. As protein: CAITTPGQSTEQYF.